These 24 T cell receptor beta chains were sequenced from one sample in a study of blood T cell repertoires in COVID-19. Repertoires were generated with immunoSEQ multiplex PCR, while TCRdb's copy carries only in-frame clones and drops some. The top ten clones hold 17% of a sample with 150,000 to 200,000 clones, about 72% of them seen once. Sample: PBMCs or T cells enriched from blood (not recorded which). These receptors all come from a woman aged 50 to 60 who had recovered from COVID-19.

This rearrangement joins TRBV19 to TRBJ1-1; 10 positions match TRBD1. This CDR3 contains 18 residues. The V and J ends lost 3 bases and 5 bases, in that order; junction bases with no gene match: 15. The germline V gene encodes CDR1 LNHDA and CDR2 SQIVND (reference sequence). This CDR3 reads CASSMGDRGRGYWTEAFF. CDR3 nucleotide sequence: TGTGCCAGTAGTATGGGAGACAGGGGGCGAGGTTATTGGACTGAAGCTTTCTTT.

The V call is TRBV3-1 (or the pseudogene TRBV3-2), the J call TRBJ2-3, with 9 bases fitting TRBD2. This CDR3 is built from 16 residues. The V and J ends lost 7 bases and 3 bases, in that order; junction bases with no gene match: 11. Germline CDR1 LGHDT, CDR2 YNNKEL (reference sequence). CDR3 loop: CASTAGGRAGTDTQYF. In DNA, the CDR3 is TGTGCCAGCACCGCGGGCGGGAGGGCCGGGACAGATACGCAGTATTTT.

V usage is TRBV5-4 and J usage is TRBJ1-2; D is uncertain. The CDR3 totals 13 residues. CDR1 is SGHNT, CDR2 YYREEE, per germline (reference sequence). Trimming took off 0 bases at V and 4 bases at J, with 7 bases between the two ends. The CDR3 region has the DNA TGTGCCAGCAGCTTGGACAGCCTCTATGGCTACACCTTC. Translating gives CASSLDSLYGYTF. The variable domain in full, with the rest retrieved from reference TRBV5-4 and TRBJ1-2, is ETGVTQSPTHLIKTRGQQVTLRCSSQSGHNTVSWYQQALGQGPQFIFQYYREEENGRGNFPPRFSGLQFPNYSSELNVNALELDDSALYLCASSLDSLYGYTFGSGTRLTVV.

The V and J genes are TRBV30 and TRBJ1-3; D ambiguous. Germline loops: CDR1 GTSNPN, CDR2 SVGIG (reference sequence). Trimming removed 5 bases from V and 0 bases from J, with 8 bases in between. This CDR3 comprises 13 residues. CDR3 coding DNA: TGTGCCTGGGGAGTTAACTCTGGAAACACCATATATTTT. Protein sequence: CAWGVNSGNTIYF.

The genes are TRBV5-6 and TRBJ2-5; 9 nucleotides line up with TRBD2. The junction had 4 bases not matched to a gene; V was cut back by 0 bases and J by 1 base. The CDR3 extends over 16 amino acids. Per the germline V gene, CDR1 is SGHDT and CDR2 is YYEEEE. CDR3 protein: CASSLATSGAQETQYF. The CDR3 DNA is TGTGCCAGCAGCTTGGCGACTAGCGGTGCCCAAGAGACCCAGTACTTC.

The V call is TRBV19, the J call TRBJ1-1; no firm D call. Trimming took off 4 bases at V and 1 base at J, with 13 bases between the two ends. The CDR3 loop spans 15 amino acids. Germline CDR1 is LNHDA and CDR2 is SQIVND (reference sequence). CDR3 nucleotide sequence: TGTGCCAGTAGTACCCCCCGGCAGGCGAACACTGAAGCTTTCTTT. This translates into CASSTPRQANTEAFF.

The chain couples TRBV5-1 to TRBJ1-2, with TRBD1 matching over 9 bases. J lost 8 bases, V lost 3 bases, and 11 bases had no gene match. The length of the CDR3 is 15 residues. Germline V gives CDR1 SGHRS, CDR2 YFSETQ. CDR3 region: CASSSTGQGSAGYTF. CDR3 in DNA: TGCGCCAGCAGCTCGACCGGACAGGGGAGTGCGGGCTACACCTTC.

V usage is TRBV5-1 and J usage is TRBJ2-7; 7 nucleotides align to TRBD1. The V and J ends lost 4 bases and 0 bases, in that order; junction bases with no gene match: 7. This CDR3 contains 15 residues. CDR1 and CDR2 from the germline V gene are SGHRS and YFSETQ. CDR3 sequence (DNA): TGCGCCAGCAGCCAGGGACAGCTCAACTCCTACGAGCAGTACTTC. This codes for CASSQGQLNSYEQYF.

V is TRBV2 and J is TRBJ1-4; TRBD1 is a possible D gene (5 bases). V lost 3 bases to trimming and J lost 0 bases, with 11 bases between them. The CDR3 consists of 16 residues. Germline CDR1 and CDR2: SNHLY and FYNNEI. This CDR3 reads CASSDGSGATNEKLFF. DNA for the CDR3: TGTGCCAGCAGTGACGGGTCGGGGGCAACTAATGAAAAACTGTTTTTT.

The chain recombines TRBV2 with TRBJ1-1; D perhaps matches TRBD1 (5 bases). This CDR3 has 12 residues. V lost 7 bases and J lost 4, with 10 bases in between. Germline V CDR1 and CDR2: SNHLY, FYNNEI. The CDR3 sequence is CASKSGFTEAFF. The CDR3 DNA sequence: TGTGCCAGCAAATCAGGGTTCACTGAAGCTTTCTTT.

The CDR3 DNA reads TGTGCCAGCAGCAGATCAGGGGGCACGGGCTACACCTTC. This sequence encodes CASSRSGGTGYTF. This chain joins TRBV5-5 and TRBJ1-2; 8 bases are shared with TRBD1. The J segment lost 8 bases and the V segment lost 4 bases, leaving 7 bases of the junction unmatched. The CDR3 contains 13 residues. Germline assignment: CDR1 SGHKS and CDR2 YYEKEE (reference sequence).

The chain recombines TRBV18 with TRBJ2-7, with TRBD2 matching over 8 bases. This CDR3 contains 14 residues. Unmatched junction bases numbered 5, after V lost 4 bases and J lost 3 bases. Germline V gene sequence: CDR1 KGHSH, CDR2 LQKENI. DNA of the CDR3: TGTGCCAGCTCACTAGCCGGGACTAGCTACGAGCAGTACTTC. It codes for CASSLAGTSYEQYF.

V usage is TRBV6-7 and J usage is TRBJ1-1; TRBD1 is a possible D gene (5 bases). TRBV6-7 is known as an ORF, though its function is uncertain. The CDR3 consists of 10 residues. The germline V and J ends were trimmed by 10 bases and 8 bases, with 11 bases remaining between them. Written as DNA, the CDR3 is TGTGCCAAAACAGGACCCGAAGCTTTCTTT. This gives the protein CAKTGPEAFF.

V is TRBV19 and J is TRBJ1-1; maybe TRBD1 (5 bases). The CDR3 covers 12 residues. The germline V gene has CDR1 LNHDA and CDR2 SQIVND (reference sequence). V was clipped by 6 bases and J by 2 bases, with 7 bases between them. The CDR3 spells CASRGGNTEAFF. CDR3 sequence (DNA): TGTGCCAGTAGGGGGGGAAACACTGAAGCTTTCTTT.

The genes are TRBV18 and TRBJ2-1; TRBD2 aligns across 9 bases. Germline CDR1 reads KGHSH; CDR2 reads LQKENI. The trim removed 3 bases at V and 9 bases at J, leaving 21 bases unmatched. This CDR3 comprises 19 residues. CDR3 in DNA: TGTGCCAGCTCACCCCCCGGTTCTAGCGGGACTTCTTGGATAGGTGAGCAGTTCTTC. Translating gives CASSPPGSSGTSWIGEQFF.

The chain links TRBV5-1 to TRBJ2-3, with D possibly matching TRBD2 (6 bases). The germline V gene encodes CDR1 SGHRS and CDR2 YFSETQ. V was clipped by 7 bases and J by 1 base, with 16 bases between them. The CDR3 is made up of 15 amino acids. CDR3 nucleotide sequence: TGCGCCAGCCCTTTGGGGGAGGTGGGCACAGATACGCAGTATTTT. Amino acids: CASPLGEVGTDTQYF.

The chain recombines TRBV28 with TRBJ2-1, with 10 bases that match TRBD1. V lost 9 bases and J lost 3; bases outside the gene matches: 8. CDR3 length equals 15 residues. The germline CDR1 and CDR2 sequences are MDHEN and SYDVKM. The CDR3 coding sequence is TGTGCCAGTGGAACGACAGGGGGCAACTACAATGAGCAGTTCTTC. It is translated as CASGTTGGNYNEQFF.

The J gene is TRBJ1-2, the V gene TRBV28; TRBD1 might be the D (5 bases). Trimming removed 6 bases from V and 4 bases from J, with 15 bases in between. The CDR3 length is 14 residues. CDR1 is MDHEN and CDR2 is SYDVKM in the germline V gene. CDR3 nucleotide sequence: TGTGCCAGCAGCCCCCCGGACATGCTCTATGGCTACACCTTC. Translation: CASSPPDMLYGYTF.

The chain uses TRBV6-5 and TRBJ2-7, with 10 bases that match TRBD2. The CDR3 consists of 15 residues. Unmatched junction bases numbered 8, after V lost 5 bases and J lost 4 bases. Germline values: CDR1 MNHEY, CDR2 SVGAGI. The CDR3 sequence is CASSTPASGSYEQYF. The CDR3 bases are TGTGCCAGCAGTACCCCGGCTAGCGGGAGTTACGAGCAGTACTTC.

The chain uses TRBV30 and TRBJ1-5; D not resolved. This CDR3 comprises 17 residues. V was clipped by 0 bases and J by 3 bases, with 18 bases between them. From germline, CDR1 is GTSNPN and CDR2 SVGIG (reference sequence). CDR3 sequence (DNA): TGTGCCTGGAGTGTATACCCGCCCTGGCCCCTCAATCAGCCCCAGCATTTT. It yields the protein CAWSVYPPWPLNQPQHF.

CDR3 amino acids: CASSHQTGPNEQFF. The CDR3 nucleotides read TGTGCCAGCAGCCACCAGACAGGGCCCAATGAGCAGTTCTTC. J is TRBJ2-1 and V is TRBV4-2, with 7 bases that match TRBD1. The ends lost 3 bases at V and 6 bases at J; junction bases unmatched: 5. There are 14 residues in the CDR3. The germline CDR1 and CDR2 sequences are LGHNA and YNFKEQ.

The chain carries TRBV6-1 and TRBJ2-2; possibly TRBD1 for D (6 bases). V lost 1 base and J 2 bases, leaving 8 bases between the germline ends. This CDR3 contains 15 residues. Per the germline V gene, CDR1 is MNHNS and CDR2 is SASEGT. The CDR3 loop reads CASSEGTANTGELFF. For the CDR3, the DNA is TGTGCCAGCAGTGAAGGGACAGCTAACACCGGGGAGCTGTTTTTT.

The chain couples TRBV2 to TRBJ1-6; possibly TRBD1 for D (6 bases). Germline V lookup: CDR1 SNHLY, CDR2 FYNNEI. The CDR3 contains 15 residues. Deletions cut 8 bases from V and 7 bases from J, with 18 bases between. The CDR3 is CASVQGQGFNSPLHF. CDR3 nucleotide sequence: TGTGCCAGCGTGCAAGGGCAGGGGTTCAATTCACCCCTCCACTTT.

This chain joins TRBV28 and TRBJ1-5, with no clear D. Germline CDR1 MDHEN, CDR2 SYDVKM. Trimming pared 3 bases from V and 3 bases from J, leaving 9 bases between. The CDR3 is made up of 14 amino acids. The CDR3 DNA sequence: TGTGCCAGCAGTTTCGCGAACCCCAATCAGCCCCAGCATTTT. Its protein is CASSFANPNQPQHF. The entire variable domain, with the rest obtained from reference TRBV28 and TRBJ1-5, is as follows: DVKVTQSSRYLVKRTGEKVFLECVQDMDHENMFWYRQDPGLGLRLIYFSYDVKMKEKGDIPEGYSVSREKKERFSLILESASTNQTSMYLCASSFANPNQPQHFGDGTRLSIL.